Described below is a single T cell receptor (beta chain) sequence and its context. This entry comes from a study of PD-L1 blockade in urothelial cancer. Study as a whole: Patients took up atezolizumab in about 2014 at 1,200 mg intravenously every 3 weeks. Bladder-origin urothelial cancer in males described most of the roughly 30 patients. Between 0 and 3 chemotherapy regimens preceded treatment for each patient. Blood was evaluated 3 weeks (second dose) and 6 weeks after therapy began.

In germline, CDR1 is MDHEN, CDR2 SYDVKM. This CDR3 contains 14 residues. The V and J ends lost 6 bases and 1 base respectively, with 11 bases between them. Time point of the sample: peripheral blood 6 weeks after treatment start. Using immunoSEQ multiplex PCR, the repertoire was profiled, and TCRdb retains in-frame clones only, with some absent. Among about 120,000 clones, around 88% were seen once, and the ten largest hold more than 1.5%. The TCR was taken from a man aged 55 to 70 with urothelial cancer. This specimen was PBMCs, taken around atezolizumab (anti-PD-L1) treatment. This chain connects TRBV28 to TRBJ2-3; a weak D match, TRBD2 (7 bases). CDR3 DNA sequence: TGTGCCAGCAGAGAGGGGGGGCGCACAGATACGCAGTATTTT. It yields the protein CASREGGRTDTQYF.